A selection of T cell receptor beta chains follows, all from one sample in a study of beta chain features in type 1 diabetes. Clones were read by immunoSEQ multiplex PCR, and TCRdb kept only the in-frame ones, dropping some. The data hold some 280,000 clones, with about 13% observed a single time. The sequencing input was naive CD4+ T cells from blood. The receptors here all came from a man aged 30-40 years with type 1 diabetes. Both conserved end residues are part of each CDR3. The order of the fields is clone size, V gene, J gene, D gene, CDR3 DNA, CDR3 protein. A D gene is named only where the DNA matches it firmly. Clone size is not always given. Where it is, it says once, few, many or a class for expanded clones.

few	TRBV30	TRBJ2-5	TRBD2	TGTGCCTGGAGTGTAGAAAGCGGGAGTTGGTTAGAGACCCAGTACTTC	CAWSVESGSWLETQYF
NA	TRBV4-2	TRBJ2-5	NA	TGTGCCAGCAGCCAAGAAGTAGCGGACGGGCCCCAGTACTTC	CASSQEVADGPQYF
NA	TRBV28	TRBJ2-5	NA	TGTGCCAGCAGCCCGACAGTACAAGAGACCCAGTACTTC	CASSPTVQETQYF
few	TRBV30	TRBJ2-5	NA	TGTGCCTGGAGTTTGGGGCCGGGGGTAGAGACCCAGTACTTC	CAWSLGPGVETQYF
NA	TRBV28	TRBJ2-3	NA	TGTGCCAGCAGTTTAGACAGTAGCACAGATACGCAGTATTTT	CASSLDSSTDTQYF
few	TRBV5-1	TRBJ2-7	TRBD1	TGCGCCAGCAGCTCCGGACAGGCGGAGACCTACGAGCAGTACTTC	CASSSGQAETYEQYF
few	TRBV7-9	TRBJ2-7	TRBD1	TGTGCCAGCAGCTTGGACAGGGCCTCCTACGAGCAGTACTTC	CASSLDRASYEQYF
few	TRBV9	TRBJ2-7	TRBD2	TGTGCCAGCAGCGCCAGACTAGCGGGGCCCTACGAGCAGTACTTC	CASSARLAGPYEQYF
NA	TRBV5-1	TRBJ2-2	TRBD2	TGCGCCAGCAGCTTGTTGGGAGGGCCAACCGGGGAGCTGTTTTTT	CASSLLGGPTGELFF
NA	TRBV7-9	TRBJ1-1	NA	TGTGCCAGCAGCTCCAGTCAGAACACTGAAGCTTTCTTT	CASSSSQNTEAFF
NA	TRBV7-2	TRBJ2-5	NA	TGTGCCAGCAGCTTCTCAGGGTCCGAGGAGACCCAGTACTTC	CASSFSGSEETQYF
NA	TRBV19	TRBJ1-2	TRBD1	TGTGCCAGTAAAACCTCCGGGACAGGTGGTGGCTACACCTTC	CASKTSGTGGGYTF
NA	TRBV4-3	TRBJ2-7	TRBD1	TGCGCCAGCAGCCAAGATTTTACCGGGGGACAGGGTGTCCACGAGCAGTACTTC	CASSQDFTGGQGVHEQYF
once	TRBV6-1	TRBJ1-1	NA	TGTGCCAGCAGGAAGATCCAGGGGTTGAACACTGAAGCTTTCTTT	CASRKIQGLNTEAFF
NA	TRBV2	TRBJ1-4	NA	TGTGCCAGCAGTGAGGGGCAGTGGCTGTTTTTT	CASSEGQWLFF
few	TRBV18	TRBJ2-3	NA	TGTGCCAGCTCCCCGGACAGAGACACAGATACGCAGTATTTT	CASSPDRDTDTQYF
few	TRBV5-1	TRBJ2-7	TRBD1	TGCGCCAGCAGCTTCGGGACAGTCTCCTACGAGCAGTACTTC	CASSFGTVSYEQYF
NA	TRBV27	TRBJ1-1	TRBD1	TGTGCCAGCAGTCCCACAGGGGGCACTGAAGCTTTCTTT	CASSPTGGTEAFF
few	TRBV7-9	TRBJ2-7	TRBD1	TGTGCCAGCAGCACCTGGGACAGGGGCCACGAGCAGTACTTC	CASSTWDRGHEQYF
NA	TRBV7-9	TRBJ2-3	NA	TGTGCCAGCAGCCTAAGAGACGCGACAGCTTACACAGATACGCAGTATTTT	CASSLRDATAYTDTQYF
NA	TRBV7-8	TRBJ2-2	TRBD2	TGTGCCAGCAGCCCGCCGGGACTAGTTCCCGGGGAGCTGTTTTTT	CASSPPGLVPGELFF
NA	TRBV9	TRBJ2-2	NA	TGTGCCAGCAGCGTAGGGTCACTGAACACCGGGGAGCTGTTTTTT	CASSVGSLNTGELFF
once	TRBV7-8	TRBJ2-5	TRBD1	TGTGCCAGCAGCCTCCACCCGGCACAGGGGTTCATAGAGACCCAGTACTTC	CASSLHPAQGFIETQYF
few	TRBV7-2	TRBJ2-1	TRBD1	TGTGCCAGCAGCCAGGGTCAGGGGGCAGGTGAGCAGTTCTTC	CASSQGQGAGEQFF
NA	TRBV7-9	TRBJ2-7	TRBD1	TGTGCCAGCAGCTTCCCCGGGACAGGGACCGAGCAGTACTTC	CASSFPGTGTEQYF
NA	TRBV5-1	TRBJ1-1	TRBD1	TGCGCCAGCAGCTTCGACAGGGGGAACACTGAAGCTTTCTTT	CASSFDRGNTEAFF
few	TRBV11-3	TRBJ2-1	NA	TGTGCCAGCAGCTTACGGGAGTACAATGAGCAGTTCTTC	CASSLREYNEQFF
NA	TRBV4-3	TRBJ2-1	TRBD1	TGCGCCAGCAGCCAAGGGGCAGGGGGTAGATTCGATGAGCAGTTCTTC	CASSQGAGGRFDEQFF
NA	TRBV27	TRBJ2-1	TRBD1	TGTGCCAGCAGAAGGACAGGGGTCAATGAGCAGTTCTTC	CASRRTGVNEQFF
few	TRBV6-6	TRBJ2-1	TRBD2	TGTGCCAGCAGAGGCGGGGGGGAGACCCAGTTCTTC	CASRGGGETQFF
NA	TRBV7-9	TRBJ2-1	TRBD2	TGTGCCAGCAGCCCGATGGGAGGGCCTCAGAATGAGCAGTTCTTC	CASSPMGGPQNEQFF
NA	TRBV5-1	TRBJ1-5	NA	TGCGCCAGCAGCCCGGATGAGGGTCGTCAGCCCCAGCATTTT	CASSPDEGRQPQHF
NA	TRBV30	TRBJ2-1	NA	TGTGCCTGGAGTCCGACTAGTTCCCACAATGAGCAGTTCTTC	CAWSPTSSHNEQFF
NA	TRBV7-2	TRBJ2-7	NA	TGTGCCAGCAGCCCACAGACAGGAGGCTACGAGCAGTACTTC	CASSPQTGGYEQYF
few	TRBV10-3	TRBJ1-3	NA	TGTGCCATCAGTGAGCGAGGGAGCGGGAGCTCTGGAAACACCATATATTTT	CAISERGSGSSGNTIYF
few	TRBV9	TRBJ2-1	TRBD2	TGTGCCAGCAGCGTAGGTGGGACTAGGGGCAATGAGCAGTTCTTC	CASSVGGTRGNEQFF
NA	TRBV28	TRBJ1-5	NA	TGTGCCAGCAGTTTTTCCCGGGCCCAGCATTTT	CASSFSRAQHF
NA	TRBV29-1	TRBJ2-7	TRBD1	TGCAGCGTGAGGACAGGATCTGGCGAGCAGTACTTC	CSVRTGSGEQYF
few	TRBV30	TRBJ1-4	TRBD1	TGTGCCTGGAGTGCAGGGGGAGGTGAAAAACTGTTTTTT	CAWSAGGGEKLFF
few	TRBV7-9	TRBJ2-7	NA	TGTGCCAGCAGCCGCGGGGTCAGAGAACAGCAGTACTTC	CASSRGVREQQYF
few	TRBV5-1	TRBJ1-1	NA	TGCGCCAGCAGCCCGAGCCTCCTCCGGGAGGGCACTGAAGCTTTCTTT	CASSPSLLREGTEAFF
NA	TRBV18	TRBJ2-7	TRBD1	TGTGCCAGCTCACCAGTGGACAGGGGGACCTCCTACGAGCAGTACTTC	CASSPVDRGTSYEQYF